Below are 25 T cell receptor beta chains sequenced from a single sample in a study of T-cell reconstitution after alpha-beta-depleted transplantation in children. This sample's TCRbeta library carried unique molecular identifier barcodes. TCRdb processed the PCR reads anew with MiXCR; each CDR3 protein has one entry. The sample contains about 610,000 distinct CDR3 sequences, 10% of which appear only once. The sample here was PBMCs from the stem cell graft donor, taken from the stem cell graft. All receptors come from a human donor who donated a stem cell graft to a child with acute myeloid leukemia.

This sequence joins TRBV20-1 and TRBJ1-5; the D gene is possibly TRBD1 (5 bases). This CDR3 contains 12 residues. In germline, CDR1 is DFQATT, CDR2 SNEGSKA (reference sequence). V was pared by 6 bases and J by 2 bases, with 8 bases between. CDR3 DNA sequence: TGCAGTGCCCGGGGCCGCAATCAGCCCCAGCATTTT. Translated, it gives CSARGRNQPQHF.

This clonotype appeared a few times. V is TRBV19 and J is TRBJ2-1, with TRBD1 matching 9 bases. V lost 6 bases to trimming and J lost 3 bases; unmatched junction nucleotides: 9. The V gene's germline CDR1 is LNHDA and CDR2 SQIVND (reference sequence). The CDR3 length is 16 residues. DNA of the CDR3: TGTGCCAGTAGCCCGTCTTTGGGACAGGGCTACAATGAGCAGTTCTTC. It yields the protein CASSPSLGQGYNEQFF.

This clonotype was detected a few times. This chain connects TRBV24-1 to TRBJ2-7, with D maybe TRBD1 (5 bases). V lost 5 bases, J lost 2 bases, and 12 bases lay in between. CDR1 and CDR2 from the germline V gene are KGHDR and SFDVKD. The CDR3 is 14 residues long. This CDR3 reads CATSAAGIPYEQYF. CDR3 DNA: TGTGCCACCAGTGCCGCAGGGATCCCCTACGAGCAGTACTTC.

There are a few counts of this clonotype. V and J are TRBV12-3 or TRBV12-4 and TRBJ2-1, with 12 bases aligning to TRBD2. The CDR3 loop spans 16 amino acids. V was pared by 3 bases and J by 2 bases, with 2 bases of the junction left unmatched. Here the CDR3 DNA reads TGTGCCAGCAGTTTTAGACTAGCGGGAGCCTACAATGAGCAGTTCTTC. It specifies CASSFRLAGAYNEQFF.

This clonotype was observed a handful of times. The J gene is TRBJ1-3, the V gene TRBV20-1; D is uncertain. The germline V gene has CDR1 DFQATT and CDR2 SNEGSKA (reference sequence). The CDR3 runs 13 residues. The V end lost 0 bases, the J end lost 4 bases, and 7 bases lay between the germline ends. The CDR3 nucleotides are TGCAGTGCTAGAGAAATACAGGGAAACACCATATATTTT. Translation gives CSAREIQGNTIYF.

The chain combines TRBV7-2 with TRBJ2-1; D remains unclear. Germline CDR1 and CDR2: SGHTA and FQGNSA. Trimming took off 0 bases at V and 3 bases at J, with 6 bases between the two ends. The CDR3 has 14 residues. The CDR3 here is CASSLAVGYNEQFF. CDR3 sequence (DNA): TGTGCCAGCAGCTTAGCCGTAGGCTACAATGAGCAGTTCTTC.

This chain joins TRBV30 and TRBJ1-5; 9 nucleotides agree with TRBD1. The ends lost 5 bases at V and 4 bases at J; junction bases unmatched: 3. The CDR3 extends over 13 amino acids. The germline CDR1 and CDR2 sequences are GTSNPN and SVGIG (reference sequence). The CDR3 DNA follows: TGTGCCTGGGGACAGGGGAAGAATCAGCCCCAGCATTTT. Its protein is CAWGQGKNQPQHF.

The chain has TRBV4-2 and TRBJ1-1, with 8 nucleotides matching TRBD1. After removal of 2 bases from V and 7 bases from J, the junction contained 9 bases not matched to a gene. Germline V CDR1 and CDR2: LGHNA, YNFKEQ. The CDR3 sequence is 15 residues long. CDR3 coding DNA: TGTGCCAGCAGCCAACATCAGGGGGCCTGGGGTGAAGCTTTCTTT. This encodes CASSQHQGAWGEAFF.

This clonotype was detected only a few times. The J gene is TRBJ2-7, the V gene TRBV7-2, with D hard to call. The CDR3 has 16 residues. The V end lost 4 bases, the J end lost 0 bases, and 16 bases lay between the germline ends. Germline V gene lookup returns CDR1 SGHTA and CDR2 FQGNSA. CDR3: CASSSLRLGSSYEQYF. DNA of the CDR3: TGTGCCAGCAGCTCCCTTCGACTCGGGTCCTCCTACGAGCAGTACTTC.

This clonotype has a count of ten or more. This chain links TRBV29-1 with TRBJ2-1; 14 nucleotides agree with TRBD2. This CDR3 spans 17 amino acids. Germline trimming cut 7 bases from V and 1 base from J; bases unmatched to any gene: 9. CDR1 is SQVTM, CDR2 ANQGSEA, per germline. The CDR3 DNA reads TGCAGCGGAAGGGGGACTAGCGGGAGTTCGTCCTACAATGAGCAGTTCTTC. Its translation: CSGRGTSGSSSYNEQFF.

The V call is TRBV9, the J call TRBJ1-2; D not resolved. The CDR3 totals 15 residues. V lost 0 bases and J 2 bases, leaving 11 bases between the germline ends. The germline CDR1 and CDR2 sequences are SGDLS and YYNGEE. The CDR3 loop reads CASSVGDGRNYGYTF. The CDR3, as DNA: TGTGCCAGCAGCGTAGGGGATGGCAGAAACTATGGCTACACCTTC.

This sequence joins TRBV4-2 and TRBJ2-7; 12 bases map to TRBD1. The germline CDR1 and CDR2 sequences are LGHNA and YNFKEQ. V shed 0 bases, J shed 4 bases, and the junction held 1 base outside the gene matches. The CDR3 is made up of 15 amino acids. The CDR3 loop is CASSQEGQGAYEQYF. CDR3 DNA sequence: TGTGCCAGCAGCCAAGAGGGACAGGGGGCTTACGAGCAGTACTTC.

The V and J genes are TRBV6-1 and TRBJ2-5, with 14 bases fitting TRBD2. The CDR3 runs 16 residues. In germline, CDR1 is MNHNS, CDR2 SASEGT. Trimming took 5 bases from V and 2 from J; bases not matched to a gene: 4. The CDR3 here is CASSPRLAGGQETQYF. Here the CDR3 DNA reads TGTGCCAGCAGTCCCCGACTAGCGGGGGGGCAAGAGACCCAGTACTTC.

This clonotype was seen only a few times. V usage is TRBV7-9 and J usage is TRBJ1-2; D unresolved. From germline, CDR1 is SEHNR and CDR2 FQNEAQ (reference sequence). V was pared by 5 bases and J by 7 bases, with 17 bases between. The CDR3 runs 14 residues. CDR3 region: CASSPTSGEGGYTF. The CDR3 DNA follows: TGTGCCAGCAGCCCTACTTCGGGAGAGGGTGGCTACACCTTC.

This clonotype was seen a handful of times. The chain couples TRBV27 to TRBJ2-1; D gene unclear. Trimming shortened V by 10 bases and J by 6 bases, and 13 bases separated the two germline ends. Per the germline V gene, CDR1 is MNHEY and CDR2 is SMNVEV (reference sequence). The length of the CDR3 is 12 residues. The CDR3, as DNA: TGTGCCAAAAAAGGGCGTGGCAATGAGCAGTTCTTC. It specifies CAKKGRGNEQFF.

This clonotype was recorded many times. The rearrangement uses TRBV6-1 and TRBJ1-1; D call uncertain. Germline loops: CDR1 MNHNS, CDR2 SASEGT. V was clipped by 4 bases and J by 8 bases, with 17 bases between them. The CDR3 contains 14 residues. CDR3 amino acids: CASSARRVLGEAFF. CDR3 DNA sequence: TGTGCCAGCAGTGCCCGGAGGGTCCTCGGCGAAGCTTTCTTT.

The chain uses TRBV28 and TRBJ2-7; 9 bases are shared with TRBD1. The trim removed 4 bases at V and 3 bases at J, leaving 10 bases unmatched. Germline V lookup: CDR1 MDHEN, CDR2 SYDVKM. CDR3 length: 16 residues. Here the CDR3 DNA reads TGTGCCAGCAGTTCGGACAGGGGTTTTTTAATCTACGAGCAGTACTTC. Its translation is CASSSDRGFLIYEQYF.

The V gene is TRBV20-1, the J gene TRBJ2-2, with D hard to call. With 6 bases removed from V and 7 bases from J, the gap between germline ends came to 21 bases. Germline V gene sequence: CDR1 DFQATT, CDR2 SNEGSKA (reference sequence). The CDR3 spans 15 residues. Here the CDR3 reads CSATKATAPGGELFF. The CDR3, as DNA: TGCAGTGCCACAAAGGCAACAGCCCCTGGCGGGGAGCTGTTTTTT.

CDR3 protein: CASSYLVTETQYF. As DNA, the CDR3 is TGTGCCAGCAGTTACTTAGTGACGGAGACCCAGTACTTC. The chain recombines TRBV6-6 with TRBJ2-5; D gene unclear. The length of the CDR3 is 13 residues. The V gene lost 1 base and the J gene lost 5 bases, with 8 bases spanning the gap. Germline V gives CDR1 MNHNY, CDR2 SVGAGI (reference sequence).

This clonotype was observed a few times. The rearrangement uses TRBV4-1 and TRBJ2-3, with 12 bases aligning to TRBD1. The CDR3 extends over 17 amino acids. V was clipped by 0 bases and J by 1 base; unmatched bases: 2. Looked up from germline, CDR1 is MGHRA and CDR2 is YSYEKL. DNA for the CDR3: TGCGCCAGCAGCCAAGAAGGGACAGGGGGCGGCACAGATACGCAGTATTTT. This encodes CASSQEGTGGGTDTQYF.

This rearrangement joins TRBV5-1 to TRBJ2-5; D possibly matches TRBD1 or TRBD2 (5 bases each). With 0 bases removed from V and 10 bases from J, the gap between germline ends came to 19 bases. This CDR3 contains 15 residues. Germline-derived CDR1 and CDR2 are SGHRS and YFSETQ. CDR3: CASSLEFSRAEGQYF. The CDR3 DNA reads TGCGCCAGCAGCTTGGAGTTCTCCAGGGCCGAGGGCCAGTACTTC.

The chain uses TRBV5-6 and TRBJ2-3, with 10 bases lining up with TRBD2. This CDR3 contains 16 residues. In germline, CDR1 is SGHDT, CDR2 YYEEEE. J gave up 5 bases and V 4 bases, and 10 bases lay outside the gene matches. The CDR3 loop is CASSTSPGLARDTQYF. The CDR3 coding sequence is TGTGCCAGCAGCACGAGCCCGGGACTAGCGAGAGATACGCAGTATTTT.

This clonotype came up a few times. CDR3 in amino acids: CASSLLGQGSTDTQYF. CDR3 in DNA: TGTGCCAGCAGTTTACTCGGACAGGGTAGCACAGATACGCAGTATTTT. This rearrangement joins TRBV12-3 or TRBV12-4 to TRBJ2-3; 8 bases line up with TRBD1. The J segment lost 0 bases and the V segment lost 2 bases, leaving 4 bases of the junction unmatched. CDR3 length: 16 residues.

The V gene is TRBV11-2, the J gene TRBJ2-1, with 7 bases lining up with TRBD2. Germline V gives CDR1 SGHAT, CDR2 FQNNGV. CDR3 size: 16 residues. V shed 4 bases and J 6 bases; nucleotides not matched to a gene: 12. The CDR3 region is CASSSPGASGFNEQFF. In nucleotides, the CDR3 is TGTGCCAGCAGCTCTCCTGGGGCTAGCGGTTTCAATGAGCAGTTCTTC.

The V call is TRBV25-1, the J call TRBJ1-6; tentatively, D is TRBD1 (5 bases). Per germline, CDR1 MGHDK and CDR2 SYGVNS. The CDR3 extends over 13 amino acids. V lost 3 bases, J lost 7 bases, and 7 bases lay in between. This chain's CDR3 is CASSEAGNSPLHF. The CDR3 DNA follows: TGTGCCAGCAGTGAGGCAGGGAATTCACCCCTCCACTTT.